One sample yielded the 15 T cell receptor beta chains listed below, sequenced in a study of shared clonotypes between healthy human individuals. Sequencing used immunoSEQ multiplex PCR; TCRdb keeps in-frame clones, though not all of them. The data show more than 2 million clones, approximately 95% seen once. Specimen: naive CD4+ T cells sorted from blood. Subset: CD45RA+ positively selected. All receptors derive from a man between 18 and 35 years old in good health.

CDR3 sequence (DNA): TGTGCCAGCAGACAGGGGATGGATAATTCACCCCTCCACTTT. It translates to CASRQGMDNSPLHF. The chain combines TRBV6-1 with TRBJ1-6, with 7 bases aligning to TRBD1. This CDR3 is built from 14 residues. With V trimmed by 6 bases and J by 5 bases, 4 bases remained unmatched. Germline lookup yields CDR1 MNHNS and CDR2 SASEGT.

This chain links TRBV6-1 with TRBJ1-6; no clear D gene. CDR1 and CDR2 from the germline V gene are MNHNS and SASEGT. This CDR3 is 16 amino acids long. V lost 1 base to trimming and J lost 0 bases, with 7 bases between them. The CDR3 DNA reads as TGTGCCAGCAGTGAAGTCGTGAGCTCCTATAATTCACCCCTCCACTTT. Translated, it gives CASSEVVSSYNSPLHF.

The CDR3 protein is CASSLKGSTEAFF. The CDR3 DNA follows: TGTGCCAGCAGCTTAAAGGGAAGCACTGAAGCTTTCTTT. The rearrangement joins TRBV7-6 to TRBJ1-1, with D unclear. V lost 2 bases and J 4 bases, leaving 8 bases between the germline ends. Germline lookup yields CDR1 SGHVS and CDR2 FNYEAQ. This CDR3 has 13 amino acids. Looking up the rest from reference TRBV7-6 and TRBJ1-1 gives the full variable domain: GAGVSQSPRYKVTKRGQDVALRCDPISGHVSLYWYRQALGQGPEFLTYFNYEAQQDKSGLPNDRFSAERPEGSISTLTIQRTEQRDSAMYRCASSLKGSTEAFFGQGTRLTVV.

CDR3 in amino acids: CASSRLRDSRNYEQYF. CDR3 DNA: TGTGCCAGCAGCCGGCTTCGGGACAGCCGAAACTACGAGCAGTACTTC. The V gene is TRBV7-2, the J gene TRBJ2-7, with TRBD1 matching 7 bases. This CDR3 is built from 16 residues. Germline-derived CDR1 and CDR2 are SGHTA and FQGNSA. The V and J ends lost 5 bases and 3 bases, in that order; junction bases with no gene match: 13.

This clone was seen a single time. The chain couples TRBV28 to TRBJ1-2, with TRBD1 as a possible D gene (5 bases). The CDR3 contains 14 residues. V was shortened by 5 bases and J by 2 bases, with 12 bases between the two germline ends. Germline V gene sequence: CDR1 MDHEN, CDR2 SYDVKM. CDR3 bases: TGTGCCAGCAGTGCCCTGGGGGGAAACTATGGCTACACCTTC. Protein: CASSALGGNYGYTF.

The gene calls are TRBV6-1 and TRBJ2-5, with 12 bases identical to TRBD2. V gave up 7 bases and J gave up 2 bases; unmatched junction bases: 5. CDR3 length: 15 residues. Germline V gene data show CDR1 as MNHNS and CDR2 as SASEGT. CDR3 amino acids: CASMQGLAGQETQYF. CDR3 bases: TGTGCCAGCATGCAGGGACTAGCGGGTCAAGAGACCCAGTACTTC.

This sequence joins TRBV6-1 and TRBJ2-5, with 8 bases identical to TRBD1. Germline V gene data show CDR1 as MNHNS and CDR2 as SASEGT. The J segment lost 7 bases and the V segment lost 0 bases, leaving 4 bases of the junction unmatched. The CDR3 extends over 14 amino acids. This CDR3 is CASSEATGAGTQYF. CDR3 DNA sequence: TGTGCCAGCAGTGAAGCGACAGGGGCCGGGACCCAGTACTTC.

This chain joins TRBV10-3 and TRBJ2-5; perhaps TRBD2 as D (5 bases). Trimming took off 2 bases at V and 1 base at J, with 14 bases between the two ends. This CDR3 has 16 amino acids. Germline lookup yields CDR1 ENHRY and CDR2 SYGVKD. The CDR3 nucleotides are TGTGCCATCAGTGAGGTAGGGTTAGCGCGCCAAGAGACCCAGTACTTC. As protein: CAISEVGLARQETQYF.

The count of this clone is one. V is TRBV15 and J is TRBJ2-7, with 10 bases that match TRBD1. CDR3 length equals 14 residues. Trimming cost V 4 bases and J 3 bases; bases outside gene matches: 3. Germline assignment: CDR1 LNHNV and CDR2 YYDKDF (reference sequence). CDR3 coding DNA: TGTGCCACCAGCACGAGGACAGGGGGCTACGAGCAGTACTTC. Encoded protein: CATSTRTGGYEQYF.

The CDR3 DNA follows: TGCGCCAGCTTTGCCGGGACACCTAACACCGGGGAGCTGTTTTTT. Amino acid sequence: CASFAGTPNTGELFF. The gene calls are TRBV5-1 and TRBJ2-2; possibly TRBD1 for D (6 bases). CDR3 size: 15 residues. In germline, CDR1 is SGHRS, CDR2 YFSETQ. V was trimmed by 7 bases and J by 2 bases, leaving 15 bases between them.

This clone was counted once. V and J are TRBV5-6 and TRBJ2-7; 7 bases are shared with TRBD2. The J segment lost 3 bases and the V segment lost 2 bases, leaving 5 bases of the junction unmatched. The CDR3 runs 14 residues. CDR1 and CDR2 from the germline V gene are SGHDT and YYEEEE. CDR3 residues: CASSFSLAVYEQYF. The CDR3 DNA is TGTGCCAGCAGCTTTTCGCTAGCGGTCTACGAGCAGTACTTC.

This chain links TRBV5-1 with TRBJ2-7, with TRBD1 matching over 8 bases. The CDR3 sequence is 16 residues long. Germline V gene lookup returns CDR1 SGHRS and CDR2 YFSETQ. V lost 3 bases and J lost 0; bases outside the gene matches: 8. As DNA, the CDR3 is TGCGCCAGCAGCTGGGGACAGGTAACCGACTCCTACGAGCAGTACTTC. Translating gives CASSWGQVTDSYEQYF.

This clone was recorded once. CDR3 in DNA: TGTGCCAGCTCGCAGATGACTGAAGCTTTCTTT. This gives the protein CASSQMTEAFF. V usage is TRBV18 and J usage is TRBJ1-1; D remains ambiguous. Trimming stripped 6 bases from V and 5 bases from J, with 7 bases between. This CDR3 is built from 11 residues. CDR1 and CDR2 (germline): KGHSH, LQKENI.

The chain employs TRBV7-9 and TRBJ2-1; the match to TRBD2 covers 8 bases. V was pared by 1 base and J by 4 bases, with 9 bases of the junction left unmatched. The CDR3 totals 17 residues. Germline V CDR1 and CDR2: SEHNR, FQNEAQ (reference sequence). The CDR3 is CASSLDPGLAPYNEQFF. CDR3 nucleotide sequence: TGTGCCAGCAGCTTAGACCCCGGACTAGCCCCTTACAATGAGCAGTTCTTC.

This rearrangement joins TRBV30 to TRBJ2-5, with 8 positions matching TRBD2. This CDR3 region has 15 residues. Per the germline V gene, CDR1 is GTSNPN and CDR2 is SVGIG (reference sequence). Germline trimming cut 2 bases from V and 6 bases from J; bases unmatched to any gene: 11. DNA for the CDR3: TGTGCCTGGAGTAGGAGTAGCGGGGTGACGAAGACCCAGTACTTC. It codes for CAWSRSSGVTKTQYF.